This TCR beta chain is drawn from a study of neurological immune-mediated disorders. The study's findings and limits: Patients with HTLV-1-associated myelopathy had the highest level of TCR clonal expansion, whereas patients with multiple sclerosis had the lowest level, falling beneath the level found in healthy controls.

V gave up 6 bases and J gave up 4 bases, with 12 bases separating them. CDR3 size: 13 residues. Germline loops: CDR1 SNHLY, CDR2 FYNNEI. Template-switch 5'RACE cDNA synthesis added a 10-nucleotide unique molecular identifier. Over 180 million TCR-beta sequences from 15-18 subjects came from every sequencing run. TCRdb re-derived calls from the 5' RACE reads in MiXCR, one entry per CDR3 protein. The sample yields 46,000 or so distinct CDR3 sequences, about 9.3% seen once. This clonotype was detected only a few times. No antigen is known for it. It was from 2 million PBMCs stored at -80 C that the unsorted libraries were obtained.

This clonotype was obtained from a woman in her thirties or forties with HTLV-1-associated myelopathy (HAM/TSP). What was sequenced was PBMCs. The rearrangement uses TRBV2 and TRBJ1-1; D is perhaps TRBD1 (5 bases). The CDR3 sequence: CASRLQVGTEAFF. The CDR3 bases are TGTGCCAGCAGGTTACAGGTAGGCACTGAAGCTTTCTTT.